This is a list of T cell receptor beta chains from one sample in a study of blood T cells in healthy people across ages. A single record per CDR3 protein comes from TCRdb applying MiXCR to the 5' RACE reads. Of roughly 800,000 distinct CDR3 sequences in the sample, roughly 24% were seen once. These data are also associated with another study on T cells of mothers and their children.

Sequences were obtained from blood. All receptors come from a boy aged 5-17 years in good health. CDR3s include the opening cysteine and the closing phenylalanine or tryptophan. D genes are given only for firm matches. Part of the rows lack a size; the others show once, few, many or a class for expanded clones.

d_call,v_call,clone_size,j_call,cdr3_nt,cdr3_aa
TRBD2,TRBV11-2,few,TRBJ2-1,TGTGCCAGCAGGCCTAGCGGTACCTACGACAATGAGCAGTTCTTC,CASRPSGTYDNEQFF
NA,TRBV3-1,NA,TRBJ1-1,TGTGCCAGCAGCCAAGCGCCTAGAGGGGACACTGAAGCTTTCTTT,CASSQAPRGDTEAFF
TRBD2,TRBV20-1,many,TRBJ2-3,TGCAGTGCAGAACCTAGCGGGGGCCCCCATACGCAGTATTTT,CSAEPSGGPHTQYF
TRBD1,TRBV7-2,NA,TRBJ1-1,TGTGCCAGCAGCTCCTACCGGGACAGGGATGCTTTCTTT,CASSSYRDRDAFF
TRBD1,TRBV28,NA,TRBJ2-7,TGTGCCAGCAGGGCAGGGGGCACCCGCTACGAGCAGTACTTC,CASRAGGTRYEQYF
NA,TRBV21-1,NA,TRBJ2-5,TGTGCCAGCAGCACTACAGGGGGTCAAGAGACCCAGTACTTC,CASSTTGGQETQYF
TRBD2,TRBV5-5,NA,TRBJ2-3,TGTGCCAGCAGCCAAGTCGGGGGGGCAACAGATACGCAGTATTTT,CASSQVGGATDTQYF
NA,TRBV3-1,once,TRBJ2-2,TGTGCCAGCAGCCCAGGGGGGATTTACACCGGGGAGCTGTTTTTT,CASSPGGIYTGELFF
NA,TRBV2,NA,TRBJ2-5,TGTGCCAGCAGCGGAAAGGGACGGAGGTACCAAGAGACCCAGTACTTC,CASSGKGRRYQETQYF
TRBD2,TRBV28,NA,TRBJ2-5,TGTGCCAGCAGTCCAGAAGCGGGGAGAGAGACCCAGTACTTC,CASSPEAGRETQYF
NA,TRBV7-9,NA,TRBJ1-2,TGTGCCAGCGCCCCCAGGAGTACTAACTATGGCTACACCTTC,CASAPRSTNYGYTF
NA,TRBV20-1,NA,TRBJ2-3,TGCAGTGCCAAAACCGGGAGCACAGATACGCAGTATTTT,CSAKTGSTDTQYF
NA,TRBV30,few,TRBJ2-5,TGTGCCTGGAGTGCGGGGGCAACCCAAGAGACCCAGTACTTC,CAWSAGATQETQYF
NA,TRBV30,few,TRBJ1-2,TGTGCCTGGCATTCACAGGGCACCGATGGCTACACCTTC,CAWHSQGTDGYTF
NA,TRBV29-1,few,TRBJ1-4,TGCAGCGTTAGTCCGGGGACTAATGAAAAACTGTTTTTT,CSVSPGTNEKLFF
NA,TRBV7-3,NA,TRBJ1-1,TGTGCCAGCGCCCCTAGGGGGGACACTGAAGCTTTCTTT,CASAPRGDTEAFF
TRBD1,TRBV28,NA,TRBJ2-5,TGTGCCAGCGCGCCTCGGACAGGAAAAGAGACCCAGTACTTC,CASAPRTGKETQYF
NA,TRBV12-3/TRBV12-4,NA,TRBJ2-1,TGTGCCATCGGGGGTATAGGATACAATGAGCAGTTCTTC,CAIGGIGYNEQFF
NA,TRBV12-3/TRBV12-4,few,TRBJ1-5,TGTGCCAGCAGTTCGGGACATCATACCCCCCAGCATTTT,CASSSGHHTPQHF
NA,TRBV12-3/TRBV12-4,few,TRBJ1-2,TGTGCCAGCAGCTACAGGGTAGCTAACTATGGCTACACCTTC,CASSYRVANYGYTF
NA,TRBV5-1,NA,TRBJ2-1,TGCGCCAGCAGCTTTCGGGGTACGAAGGTCGAGCAGTTCTTC,CASSFRGTKVEQFF
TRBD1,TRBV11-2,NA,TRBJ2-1,TGTGCCAGCAGAAGACCGGGACAGCGATCCTACAGTGAGCAGTTCTTC,CASRRPGQRSYSEQFF
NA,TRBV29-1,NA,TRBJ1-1,TGCAGCGTCTCAGGGCCCCGGTCCACTGAAGCTTTCTTT,CSVSGPRSTEAFF
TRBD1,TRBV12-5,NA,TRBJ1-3,TGTGCTAGTGGACCCTCCGGGACAGCCTTATTCTCTGGAAACACCATATATTTT,CASGPSGTALFSGNTIYF
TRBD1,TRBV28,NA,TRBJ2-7,TGTGCCAGCAGTTTAACTCCGGGACAGGAGACCTACGAGCAGTACTTC,CASSLTPGQETYEQYF
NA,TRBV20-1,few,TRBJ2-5,TGCAGTGCTAGAATTGGGTCAGAAGAGACCCAGTACTTC,CSARIGSEETQYF
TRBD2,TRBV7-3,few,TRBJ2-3,TGTGCCAGCAGCCGGAATACGGGACTAGCAGCAGATACGCAGTATTTT,CASSRNTGLAADTQYF
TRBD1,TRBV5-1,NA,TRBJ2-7,TGCGCCAGCAGCCCTCGGGACAGTGGCGAGCAGTACTTC,CASSPRDSGEQYF